Following are 19 T cell receptor beta chains from one sample sequenced in a study of T cells after somatic rescue of genetic block. Assay used: immunoSEQ multiplex PCR; TCRdb lists only in-frame clones, some missing. The sample lists approximately 67,000 clones, just over 90% occurring once. The source material was peripheral blood mononuclear cells (PBMCs). These receptors originate from a man aged 35 to 55.

The V and J genes are TRBV7-2 and TRBJ1-5, with D hard to call. The CDR3 runs to 14 residues. V was cut by 3 bases and J by 0 bases, with 6 bases left in between. CDR1 and CDR2 (germline): SGHTA, FQGNSA. The CDR3 region is CASSLAVSNQPQHF. The CDR3 nucleotides are TGTGCCAGCAGCTTGGCGGTTAGCAATCAGCCCCAGCATTTT.

V is TRBV4-3 and J is TRBJ2-3; D unclear. There are 15 residues in the CDR3. The V gene lost 1 base and the J gene lost 2 bases, with 10 bases spanning the gap. Per germline, CDR1 LGHNA and CDR2 YSLEER. Here the CDR3 reads CASSQGGVDTDTQYF. CDR3 sequence (DNA): TGCGCCAGCAGCCAAGGAGGCGTGGACACAGATACGCAGTATTTT.

CDR3: CASSSIPLEGELFF. The CDR3 bases are TGTGCCAGCAGTTCGATTCCCCTGGAGGGGGAGCTGTTTTTT. The chain uses TRBV28 and TRBJ2-2; D gene unclear. Germline CDR1 reads MDHEN; CDR2 reads SYDVKM. There are 14 residues in the CDR3. Between the trimmed V and J ends, which lost 4 bases and 8 bases, there was a span of 14 bases.

V is TRBV7-9 and J is TRBJ2-5, with D perhaps TRBD1 (6 bases). There are 16 residues in the CDR3. Trimming left V 5 bases short and J 2 bases short, with 18 bases between. The germline V gene has CDR1 SEHNR and CDR2 FQNEAQ (reference sequence). The CDR3 region is CASSTRTAARQETQYF. For the CDR3, the DNA is TGTGCCAGCAGCACTAGGACAGCCGCGCGGCAAGAGACCCAGTACTTC.

V and J are TRBV19 and TRBJ2-1; 11 bases map to TRBD1. Germline CDR1 is LNHDA and CDR2 is SQIVND (reference sequence). With 7 bases clipped from V and 8 bases from J, the junction kept 7 bases outside the gene matches. This CDR3 contains 14 residues. Here the CDR3 DNA reads TGTGCCAGTAATCCGGGGACAGGGGGACATGAGCAGTTCTTC. Its protein is CASNPGTGGHEQFF.

This clone was picked up a small number of times. This chain joins TRBV11-2 and TRBJ1-2; D not resolved. Per the germline V gene, CDR1 is SGHAT and CDR2 is FQNNGV. This CDR3 is 14 amino acids long. Deletions cut 4 bases from V and 7 bases from J, with 16 bases between. CDR3 sequence: CASSSVMGSGGYTF. CDR3 in DNA: TGTGCCAGCAGCTCCGTAATGGGCTCAGGTGGCTACACCTTC.

J is TRBJ2-7 and V is TRBV5-1; no definite D call. CDR3 length: 14 amino acids. Trimming removed 1 base from V and 1 base from J, with 9 bases in between. Germline loops: CDR1 SGHRS, CDR2 YFSETQ. The CDR3: CASSLQSSSYEQYF. The CDR3 DNA reads as TGCGCCAGCAGCTTGCAAAGCTCTTCCTACGAGCAGTACTTC. The full variable domain, rest sourced from reference TRBV5-1 and TRBJ2-7, is KAGVTQTPRYLIKTRGQQVTLSCSPISGHRSVSWYQQTPGQGLQFLFEYFSETQRNKGNFPGRFSGRQFSNSRSEMNVSTLELGDSALYLCASSLQSSSYEQYFGPGTRLTVT.

This clone was seen only a few times. The gene calls are TRBV19 and TRBJ1-1, with D unresolved. This CDR3 contains 14 residues. V dropped 5 bases and J dropped 0 bases, with 10 bases sitting between them. CDR1 is LNHDA, CDR2 SQIVND, per germline (reference sequence). CDR3 nucleotides: TGTGCCAGTAGTTCCACGACAATGAACACTGAAGCTTTCTTT. Amino acid sequence: CASSSTTMNTEAFF.

A few counts support this clone. The chain's CDR3 is CASSQDEGSGSEEQFF. CDR3 nucleotide sequence: TGCGCCAGCAGCCAAGATGAGGGATCCGGGAGTGAGGAGCAGTTCTTC. The V and J genes are TRBV4-1 and TRBJ2-1; D might be TRBD2 (6 bases). Trimming took off 0 bases at V and 10 bases at J, with 19 bases between the two ends. The CDR3 sequence is 16 residues long. Germline loops: CDR1 MGHRA, CDR2 YSYEKL.

The rearrangement uses TRBV7-3 and TRBJ2-2; 10 bases align to TRBD1. Germline lookup yields CDR1 SGHTA and CDR2 FQGTGA. CDR3 length equals 16 residues. V was clipped by 5 bases and J by 5 bases; unmatched bases: 8. The CDR3 bases are TGTGCCAGCAGCGTCCGGGACAGGGGTCTGACCGGGGAGCTGTTTTTT. This gives the protein CASSVRDRGLTGELFF.

V gene TRBV6-5 combines with J gene TRBJ1-5; 7 nucleotides line up with TRBD1. This CDR3 contains 15 residues. The trim removed 6 bases at V and 3 bases at J, leaving 8 bases unmatched. CDR1 is MNHEY, CDR2 SVGAGI, per germline. The chain's CDR3 is CASRRDRAPNQPQHF. The CDR3 DNA is TGTGCCAGCAGGAGGGACAGAGCTCCCAATCAGCCCCAGCATTTT.

The gene calls are TRBV11-1 and TRBJ1-1; no definite D call. The CDR3 is 15 residues long. From germline, CDR1 is SGHAT and CDR2 FQDESV (reference sequence). V dropped 0 bases and J dropped 0 bases, with 8 bases sitting between them. The CDR3 loop is CASSLAALLNTEAFF. In DNA form, the CDR3 reads TGTGCCAGCAGCTTAGCGGCGCTCCTGAACACTGAAGCTTTCTTT.

This chain connects TRBV2 to TRBJ1-3; maybe TRBD1 (6 bases). The CDR3 totals 16 residues. In germline, CDR1 is SNHLY, CDR2 FYNNEI. The germline V and J ends were trimmed by 2 bases and 0 bases, with 11 bases remaining between them. The DNA of the CDR3 is TGTGCCAGCAGTGAATGGACAGTCTACTCTGGAAACACCATATATTTT. Its protein product is CASSEWTVYSGNTIYF.

This CDR3 reads CASSGVDGELFF. DNA of the CDR3: TGCGCCAGCAGTGGGGTAGACGGGGAGCTGTTTTTT. The V gene is TRBV10-1, the J gene TRBJ2-2; D is undetermined. The ends were cut back, 4 bases at V and 7 bases at J, with 7 bases in the middle. Germline V gene sequence: CDR1 WNHNN, CDR2 SYGVQD (reference sequence). This CDR3 region has 12 residues.

The chain combines TRBV10-1 with TRBJ2-1, with D perhaps TRBD1 or TRBD2 (6 bases each). Trimming removed 0 bases from V and 4 bases from J, with 10 bases in between. Germline lookup yields CDR1 WNHNN and CDR2 SYGVQD (reference sequence). The CDR3 spans 15 residues. In nucleotides, the CDR3 is TGCGCCAGCAGTGAGTCACGGGGGCCTTACAATGAGCAGTTCTTC. It translates to CASSESRGPYNEQFF.

The chain recombines TRBV4-3 with TRBJ2-7, with D possibly matching TRBD2 (6 bases). Germline CDR1 and CDR2: LGHNA and YSLEER. The CDR3 contains 15 residues. V was trimmed by 1 base and J by 6 bases, leaving 16 bases between them. CDR3 in amino acids: CASSQVLGGSGEQYF. CDR3 nucleotide sequence: TGCGCCAGCAGCCAAGTTCTGGGGGGATCGGGCGAGCAGTACTTC.

The gene calls are TRBV5-1 and TRBJ1-1; D is perhaps TRBD1 (5 bases). CDR3 length: 13 residues. Trimming cost V 4 bases and J 2 bases, with 9 bases left between them. CDR1 is SGHRS and CDR2 is YFSETQ in the germline V gene. The CDR3 nucleotides are TGCGCCAGCAGCCAGACAGTTAACACTGAAGCTTTCTTT. This sequence encodes CASSQTVNTEAFF.

The chain uses TRBV6-5 and TRBJ1-1; D is perhaps TRBD1 (5 bases). Germline-derived CDR1 and CDR2 are MNHEY and SVGAGI. The CDR3 runs to 14 residues. The ends were cut back, 5 bases at V and 9 bases at J, with 19 bases in the middle. This CDR3 reads CASSLTPPGEQAFF. DNA of the CDR3: TGTGCCAGCAGTCTAACCCCCCCGGGGGAACAAGCTTTCTTT.

The chain couples TRBV6-1 to TRBJ2-3; D ambiguous. The V gene lost 10 bases and the J gene lost 8 bases, with 13 bases spanning the gap. CDR3 length equals 11 residues. CDR1 is MNHNS, CDR2 SASEGT, per germline. This CDR3 is CATATGVTQYF. For the CDR3, the DNA is TGTGCCACAGCGACCGGCGTTACGCAGTATTTT.